This paragraph covers one T cell receptor beta chain sequence. The antigen it binds to is not known. A junction boundary mismatches the germline segment, possibly from a read error. TCR CDR3 regions were amplified from genomic DNA by multiplex PCR using the deep immunoSEQ assay. Extracted genomic DNA from each cell subset was spread evenly across all wells of several immunoSEQ 96-well plates, with each plate serving as a replicate. Each replicate PCR for sorted subsets received roughly 0.2 ug genomic DNA, equal to about 29,000 T cell genomes. Purified libraries were quantified with a Qubit 3.0 fluorometer, sized on a Bioanalyzer 2100, and re-quantified with the KAPA Library Quantification kit. Each immunoSEQ 96-well plate was sequenced on its own single-read 150-cycle Illumina NextSeq 550 flow cell. Per the original workflow: Because only junctional sequences without quality scores were contained in the immunoSEQ output, filtering matching that applied to full-length reads could not be performed. Sequences were annotated with PyIR, a Python wrapper for IgBLAST v1.9, using IMGT germline references to assign V/J genes and CDR3. Reads were filtered out if the reads had weak V/J assignments (E-value above 1e-6), no CDR3, stop codons, out-of-frame junctions, or ambiguous translated residues. A V3J clonotype was defined by an identical inferred V gene, J gene, and CDR3 amino acid sequence. Percentage overlap between repertoires was calculated by dividing the number of shared unique clonotypes by the size of the smaller repertoire. Three approaches were used to assess repertoire richness: RTK rarefaction, the Chao1 estimator, and Recon v2.1 estimates of unobserved clonotypes. Generation probabilities were computed with OLGA for all TCRbeta clonotypes obtained by the gDNA method from several donors. TCRdb re-hosts the immuneACCESS table, in-frame sequences only. Its copies lack some clones; in the studies checked, an unresolved V gene accounts for under half of them, and the cause for the rest is not known. The D gene and trimming were derived from the DNA, and the V and J assignments and clone size from that table. This sample has millions of clones in its table, and about 92% of those were observed once. The leading ten clones occupy more than 1.5% of the sample.

The CDR3, from cysteine to phenylalanine, totals 16 residues. Only the CDR3 region is kept as DNA, spanning 48 bases read in frame from base 1. CDR1 SEHNR and CDR2 FQNEAQ were looked up in the germline V gene (reference sequence). The sample originates from a study of shared clonotypes between healthy human individuals (dated by TCRdb to 2020 to 2021). For the study in its entirety: A couple of women and a few men aged 18 to 49 years were included in the cohort. For each donor, CD4 naive and CD4 memory were each given three plates, CD8 naive was given two plates, and CD8 memory was given one plate. To estimate repertoire size and how much clonotype sharing occurs between individuals, the study deeply sequenced the blood TCR repertoires of a handful of healthy adults. To increase sequencing depth and limit assay-specific biases, TCR repertoire library preparation and sequencing were carried out by different laboratories using diverse techniques. Each donor's leukapheresis produced roughly between roughly 0.85 and 10 billion PBMCs. The research as a whole found: Rarefaction of sorted-subset datasets indicated incomplete sequencing despite the large sequencing depth. Sampling was restricted to blood, and TCR repertoires in tissue are likely to differ from TCR repertoires in blood. Compared with non-shared clonotypes, the clonotypes found in all four sorted-subset donors had higher generation probabilities. Based on pairwise subsampling, the degree of clonotype sharing among donors was expected to be affected by sequencing depth. Estimated clonotype richness was generally larger for naive than for memory subsets. Across several donors, 5% to 6% of naive CD4, approximately 3.5% of naive CD8, approximately 2.5% of memory CD4, and 0.4% to 0.45% of memory CD8 clonotypes were shared. Because the study included only a small number of donors, the genetic and exposure-history diversity represented was limited.

CD8 naive samples consisted of CD45RO-negative cells that were positively selected for CCR7, yielding a CD45RA+CCR7+ population without TemRA cells. Healthy HIV-negative adults with no recently reported acute infections or vaccinations were included as donors. All donors were Caucasian adults living in Nashville, Tennessee, USA. After blood collection by leukapheresis, PBMCs were isolated using Ficoll-Histopaque density gradient centrifugation and then cryopreserved in the vapor phase of liquid nitrogen. Analytical flow cytometry was used to check the purity and quantity of each magnetically sorted T cell population. Genomic DNA was isolated from each sorted fraction and quantified by UV absorbance on a Nanodrop 2000c.

The chain joins TRBV7-9 to TRBJ2-5, and TRBD1 may be the D gene, going by 5 matching bases. The sequence was obtained from a man aged 18 to 29 in good health. Some clones in this sample may be carry-over from other donors' samples. Source material: naive CD8+ T cells from PBMCs. Taken with the paper, the label for cell subset or site translates to: CD45RA+CCR7+. CDR3 region: CASNLMDTSWQEIQYF. At the DNA level, the sequence is TGTGCCAGCAACTTGATGGACACCTCATGGCAAGAGATCCAGTACTTC.